This TCR beta chain was sequenced in a study of early T cells in non-severe SARS-CoV-2 infection. Study summary: Sequencing of unsorted whole blood was done on bulk RNA, leaving chains unpaired. Overall study results and limits: VDJdb-based matching was biased toward anti-spike CD8 responses and missed private and CD4 specificities.

V lost 0 bases, J lost 6 bases, and 4 bases lay in between. Looked up from germline, CDR1 is SGDLS and CDR2 is YYNGEE. This CDR3 contains 12 residues. Individual cDNA molecules received unique molecular identifiers during library preparation. TCRdb itself ran the 5' RACE reads through MiXCR, one entry per CDR3 protein. Among under 90,000 distinct CDR3 sequences, around 14% were seen once, and the ten largest hold about 6.1%. This clonotype appeared a few times. Its antigen is unknown. The TCR was taken from an adult who was a healthcare worker with PCR-confirmed SARS-CoV-2 infection or an uninfected control (not recorded which). V gene TRBV9 combines with J gene TRBJ2-1; the D is unclear. Sequencing was done on a sample of whole blood. This chain's CDR3 is CASSVDANEQFF. Written as DNA, the CDR3 is TGTGCCAGCAGCGTAGACGCCAATGAGCAGTTCTTC.